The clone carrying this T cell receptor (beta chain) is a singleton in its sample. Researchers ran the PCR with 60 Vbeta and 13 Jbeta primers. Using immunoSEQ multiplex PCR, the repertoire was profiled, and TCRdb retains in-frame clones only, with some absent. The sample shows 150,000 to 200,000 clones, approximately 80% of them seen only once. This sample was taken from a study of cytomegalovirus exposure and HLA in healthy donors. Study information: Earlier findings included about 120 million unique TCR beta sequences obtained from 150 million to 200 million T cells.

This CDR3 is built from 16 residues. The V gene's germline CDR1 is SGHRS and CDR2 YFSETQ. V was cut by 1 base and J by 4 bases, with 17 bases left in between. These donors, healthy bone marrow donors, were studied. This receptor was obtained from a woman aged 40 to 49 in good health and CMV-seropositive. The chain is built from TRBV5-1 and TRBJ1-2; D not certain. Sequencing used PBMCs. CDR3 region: CASSLNPSRGSYGYTF. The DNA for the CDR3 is TGCGCCAGCAGCTTGAATCCAAGCCGGGGATCCTATGGCTACACCTTC.